The 17 T cell receptor beta chains below were found in one sample sequenced in a study of spatial heterogeneity in lung cancer (dated by TCRdb to about 2019). What this sample's time point label stands for: sample taken at primary tumor resection. Without any cell sorting, TCR sequencing was performed on whole RNA extracted either from tumor and nontumor lung tissue or from cryopreserved PBMC samples. Library preparation was by 5' RACE. Sequencing was performed on a NextSeq 500. TCRdb reworked the public reads: Q25 trimming with fastp, MiXCR clone assembly, productive beta chains retained. All rows with the same CDR3 protein become a single entry with the most common DNA and genes. The sample table lists over 2,000 distinct CDR3 sequences, over 15% of them with a count of one. 40% to 55% of the sample goes to the ten largest clones. The material sequenced was PBMCs, taken at surgery. These receptors originate from a male donor with early-stage non-small cell lung cancer.

This clonotype was seen a few times. The V gene is TRBV7-3, the J gene TRBJ2-3; 9 positions agree with TRBD2. CDR1 SGHTA and CDR2 FQGTGA come from the germline V gene. This CDR3 region has 14 residues. The junction had 3 bases not matched to a gene; V was cut back by 3 bases and J by 5 bases. The CDR3: CASSFSGGIDTQYF. CDR3 nucleotide sequence: TGTGCCAGCAGCTTCAGCGGGGGGATAGATACGCAGTATTTT.

This clonotype was picked up a small number of times. The chain employs TRBV6-6 and TRBJ2-7, with 7 bases matching TRBD2. The V gene end was trimmed by 6 bases and the J gene end by 5 bases; junction bases not matched to a gene: 13. This CDR3 comprises 15 residues. Germline V lookup: CDR1 MNHNY, CDR2 SVGAGI (reference sequence). Here the CDR3 reads CASSLRDYLLDEQYF. CDR3 bases: TGTGCCAGCAGCCTCCGGGACTACCTTTTAGACGAGCAGTACTTC.

This clonotype counts as medium-sized. V usage is TRBV12-3 or TRBV12-4 and J usage is TRBJ2-1; a weak D match, TRBD2 (6 bases). The CDR3 spans 15 residues. Trimming shortened V by 6 bases and J by 3 bases, and 15 bases separated the two germline ends. CDR3 sequence (DNA): TGTGCCAGCAGGAACCGGGAGATCGACTACAATGAGCAGTTCTTC. Amino acids: CASRNREIDYNEQFF.

This clonotype is categorized as medium-sized. The chain combines TRBV28 with TRBJ2-7; D uncertain. The germline gives CDR1 MDHEN, CDR2 SYDVKM. Trimming removed 11 bases at V and 3 bases at J, with 17 bases between. The CDR3 runs to 13 residues. The CDR3 nucleotides read TGTGCCTCGAACTCGGGCCAACTCTACGAGCAGTACTTC. Translating gives CASNSGQLYEQYF.

V is TRBV10-1 and J is TRBJ1-1, with D possibly matching TRBD1 (6 bases). Germline V gives CDR1 WNHNN, CDR2 SYGVQD (reference sequence). This CDR3 spans 15 amino acids. Deletions cut 3 bases from V and 0 bases from J, with 11 bases between. The CDR3, as DNA: TGCGCCAGCAGTGAAACAGGGCGCATGAACACTGAAGCTTTCTTT. It translates to CASSETGRMNTEAFF.

Sample share makes this clonotype medium-sized. The chain combines TRBV18 with TRBJ2-2; TRBD1 or TRBD2 may be the D gene (5 bases each). The CDR3 loop spans 16 amino acids. The V end was cut by 4 bases, the J end by 3 bases, with 15 bases between. Germline V gene lookup returns CDR1 KGHSH and CDR2 LQKENI. CDR3 amino acids: CASSHPSGGDTGELFF. CDR3 nucleotides: TGTGCCAGCTCACACCCTTCTGGGGGAGACACCGGGGAGCTGTTTTTT.

This clonotype was observed a handful of times. The genes are TRBV7-9 and TRBJ2-3; D might be TRBD2 (5 bases). The CDR3 length is 18 residues. Between the trimmed V and J ends, which lost 1 base and 0 bases, there was a span of 17 bases. Germline lookup yields CDR1 SEHNR and CDR2 FQNEAQ (reference sequence). The CDR3 bases are TGTGCCAGCAGCTTAGGGGCGGCGGGTCCCCAAAGCACAGATACGCAGTATTTT. Its translation: CASSLGAAGPQSTDTQYF. The complete variable domain, with remaining parts taken from reference TRBV7-9 and TRBJ2-3, reads DTGVSQNPRHKITKRGQNVTFRCDPISEHNRLYWYRQTLGQGPEFLTYFQNEAQLEKSRLLSDRFSAERPKGSFSTLEIQRTEQGDSAMYLCASSLGAAGPQSTDTQYFGPGTRLTVL.

This clonotype was detected only a few times. The gene calls are TRBV11-2 and TRBJ2-3; D gene unclear. The CDR3 runs to 15 residues. The germline V and J ends were trimmed by 4 bases and 6 bases, with 17 bases remaining between them. Germline V gives CDR1 SGHAT, CDR2 FQNNGV. The CDR3 bases are TGTGCCAGCAGCTCCCTTTGGTCGGCTAAGGATACGCAGTATTTT. Translating gives CASSSLWSAKDTQYF.

By frequency in the sample, this clonotype is medium-sized (0.01 to 0.1%). The chain combines TRBV6-6 with TRBJ2-7; 7 nucleotides align to TRBD2. The germline V gene has CDR1 MNHNY and CDR2 SVGAGI (reference sequence). V lost 5 bases to trimming and J lost 5 bases; unmatched junction nucleotides: 6. This CDR3 has 13 amino acids. DNA of the CDR3: TGTGCCAGCAGTAAAGGGAGGGTTAACGAGCAGTACTTC. As protein: CASSKGRVNEQYF.

The CDR3 DNA reads as TGCAGCGTTCGGAAGGGACTCGATAGCTCCTACGAGCAGTACTTC. Its protein product is CSVRKGLDSSYEQYF. The chain joins TRBV29-1 to TRBJ2-7, with D perhaps TRBD2 (6 bases). Trimming cost V 5 bases and J 0 bases, with 17 bases left between them. CDR3 length: 15 residues. The germline gives CDR1 SQVTM, CDR2 ANQGSEA.

This clonotype was found a few times. The rearrangement uses TRBV25-1 and TRBJ2-1; D not certain. Germline CDR1 and CDR2: MGHDK and SYGVNS. V gave up 2 bases and J gave up 12 bases, with 8 bases separating them. There are 11 residues in the CDR3. The CDR3 coding sequence is TGTGCCAGCAGTGAAGGGATAGGGCAGTTCTTC. It yields the protein CASSEGIGQFF.

The chain has TRBV9 and TRBJ2-1, with TRBD2 identical over 7 bases. CDR1 is SGDLS and CDR2 is YYNGEE in the germline V gene. The CDR3 covers 15 residues. Germline trimming cut 7 bases from V and 3 bases from J; bases unmatched to any gene: 10. The chain's CDR3 is CASGLLAENYNEQFF. CDR3 nucleotides: TGTGCCAGCGGACTTCTAGCGGAGAACTACAATGAGCAGTTCTTC.

In its sample, this clonotype ranks as medium-sized. The V and J genes are TRBV3-1 and TRBJ2-1; D remains ambiguous. Looked up from germline, CDR1 is LGHDT and CDR2 is YNNKEL (reference sequence). V was pared by 2 bases and J by 0 bases, with 8 bases between. The CDR3 is 15 amino acids. This CDR3 reads CASSQRHSSYNEQFF. CDR3 DNA: TGTGCCAGCAGCCAACGACATAGCTCCTACAATGAGCAGTTCTTC.

This clonotype is deemed medium-sized (0.01 to 0.1%). V gene TRBV7-8 combines with J gene TRBJ2-1; 7 bases are a match to TRBD1. The V gene end was trimmed by 5 bases and the J gene end by 5 bases; junction bases not matched to a gene: 9. The CDR3 covers 15 residues. The germline CDR1 and CDR2 sequences are SGHVS and FQNEAQ. Here the CDR3 reads CASSREMGQNNEQFF. CDR3 nucleotide sequence: TGTGCCAGCAGCCGAGAGATGGGACAGAACAATGAGCAGTTCTTC.

Within the sample, this clonotype is large (0.1 to 1%). The chain joins TRBV7-3 to TRBJ2-2, with D tentatively TRBD2 (5 bases). CDR3 length equals 15 residues. V was trimmed by 2 bases and J by 4 bases, leaving 11 bases between them. Germline CDR1 and CDR2: SGHTA and FQGTGA. The DNA for the CDR3 is TGTGCCAGCAGCTTATCTAGCTTGGTCACCGGGGAGCTGTTTTTT. Translated, it gives CASSLSSLVTGELFF.

Relative to its sample, this clonotype is medium-sized (0.01 to 0.1%). The chain joins TRBV5-6 to TRBJ2-1, with D maybe TRBD1 (6 bases). Germline lookup yields CDR1 SGHDT and CDR2 YYEEEE. Trimming cost V 6 bases and J 5 bases, with 12 bases left between them. This CDR3 is built from 13 residues. This CDR3 is CASTQGPNNEQFF. As DNA, the CDR3 is TGTGCCAGCACCCAGGGGCCTAACAATGAGCAGTTCTTC.

This clonotype has a handful of counts. The chain carries TRBV12-3 or TRBV12-4 and TRBJ2-7, with D unclear. The CDR3 spans 14 residues. Trimming pared 3 bases from V and 0 bases from J, leaving 9 bases between. The CDR3 DNA reads as TGTGCCAGCAGTTTTACAGAAGACTCCTACGAGCAGTACTTC. This sequence encodes CASSFTEDSYEQYF.